What follows describes a single T cell receptor gamma chain. The data originate from a study of gamma-delta chains in newborns, infants, children. Study details: Microbial exposure reportedly drives polyclonal innate γδ T cell expansion after birth.

TCRdb re-called the reads through CATT. The sample yields 860 or so gamma-chain clones, 55% to 70% seen once. CDR1 is VENAVY, CDR2 YDSYNSRV, per germline. The CDR3 has 12 amino acids. V was clipped by 4 bases and J by 12 bases; unmatched bases: 12. The source is a child who was a newborn, infant or young child, either healthy, febrile or measles-vaccinated (not recorded which). Sequencing was carried out using blood. The V call is TRGV8, the J call TRGJ1 or TRGJ2. Matching the DNA to germline supplied the J gene, which TCRdb does not give. The CDR3 coding sequence is TGTGCCACCTGGGACTCTTTATTACGGAAACTCTTT. This encodes CATWDSLLRKLF.